This T cell receptor beta chain was profiled in a study of blood T cell repertoires in COVID-19. Background on the study: Sites across the United States, Italy and Spain contributed samples from acute and convalescent COVID-19. The analysed material was cDNA or gDNA that came from T cells, B-cell-depleted T cells, or PBMCs.

Germline loops: CDR1 MGHDK, CDR2 SYGVNS. The V and J ends lost 6 bases and 5 bases, in that order; junction bases with no gene match: 2. This CDR3 spans 12 amino acids. Per the study methods: Reference gene primer amplification gave nucleated cell count estimates. Measured with immunoSEQ multiplex PCR; TCRdb has only the in-frame clones, and not every one. V, J and clone size were drawn from that table, and D and trimming were deduced from the DNA. The sample includes hundreds of thousands of clones, around nine tenths of them seen just once. Sequencing was performed on peripheral blood. This sequence was found in a man aged 55 to 70 with acute or convalescent COVID-19. J is TRBJ1-1 and V is TRBV25-1, with TRBD1 matching 8 bases. The CDR3 sequence: CASSGTGTEAFF. The CDR3 nucleotides read TGTGCCAGCAGCGGGACAGGAACTGAAGCTTTCTTT.